This TCR beta chain was observed in a study of T cell repertoires in cytomegalovirus infection. With 3 bases removed from V and 12 bases from J, the gap between germline ends came to 13 bases. This CDR3 spans 12 amino acids. CDR1 MRHNA and CDR2 SNTAGT come from the germline V gene. MiXCR, run by TCRdb on the reads, gives a single entry per CDR3 protein. There are roughly 340,000 distinct CDR3 sequences in the sample; just under 30% occur only once, and 20% lies in the top ten. This clonotype was observed once. The target antigen is unknown. Sample: cultured PBMCs, taken from culture after CMV antigen stimulation. This rearrangement joins TRBV6-4 to TRBJ2-3, with D hard to call. The TCR comes from a human donor in good health (CMV status not recorded). Some clones in this sample may be carry-over from other donors' samples. CDR3 in amino acids: CASSDGGPTQYF. DNA for the CDR3: TGTGCCAGCAGTGATGGCGGACCCACCCAGTATTTT.